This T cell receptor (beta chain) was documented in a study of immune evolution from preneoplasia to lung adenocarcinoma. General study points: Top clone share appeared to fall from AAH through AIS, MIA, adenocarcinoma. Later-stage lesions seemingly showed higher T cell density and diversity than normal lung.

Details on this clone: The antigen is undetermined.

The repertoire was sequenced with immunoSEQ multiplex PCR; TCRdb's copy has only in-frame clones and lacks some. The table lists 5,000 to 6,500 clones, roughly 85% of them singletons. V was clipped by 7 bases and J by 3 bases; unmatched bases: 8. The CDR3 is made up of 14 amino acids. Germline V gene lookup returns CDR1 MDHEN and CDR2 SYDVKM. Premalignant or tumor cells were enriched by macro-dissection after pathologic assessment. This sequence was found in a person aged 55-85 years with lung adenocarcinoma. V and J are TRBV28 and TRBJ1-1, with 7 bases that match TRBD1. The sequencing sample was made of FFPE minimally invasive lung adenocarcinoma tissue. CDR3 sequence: CASTTGQTDTEAFF. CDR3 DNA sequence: TGTGCCAGCACCACGGGACAGACCGACACTGAAGCTTTCTTT.